Shown below are 18 T cell receptor beta chains from a single sample sequenced in a study of T cell repertoires in cytomegalovirus infection. TCRdb re-called the reads through MiXCR, storing one row per CDR3 protein. The sample lists some 600,000 distinct CDR3 sequences; roughly 24% were seen once. Sequencing was done on a sample of CD8+ T cells from PBMCs. The receptors stem from a human donor in good health (CMV status not recorded). Some clones in this sample may be carry-over from other donors' samples.

The V and J genes are TRBV20-1 and TRBJ2-5; TRBD2 matches 12 bases. With 4 bases clipped from V and 1 base from J, the junction kept 10 bases outside the gene matches. The CDR3 is 17 residues long. From germline, CDR1 is DFQATT and CDR2 SNEGSKA (reference sequence). In nucleotides, the CDR3 is TGCAGTGCTACTTCTGCCGGGACTAGCGGGCCCCAAGAGACCCAGTACTTC. Translation: CSATSAGTSGPQETQYF.

V gene TRBV15 combines with J gene TRBJ2-1; D possibly matches TRBD1 or TRBD2 (5 bases each). V was shortened by 3 bases and J by 4 bases, with 16 bases between the two germline ends. This CDR3 contains 16 residues. Germline V gene lookup returns CDR1 LNHNV and CDR2 YYDKDF (reference sequence). This CDR3 reads CATSSDPDGGYNEQFF. CDR3 nucleotides: TGTGCCACCAGCAGTGACCCCGATGGGGGTTACAATGAGCAGTTCTTC.

The CDR3 region is CAISERAGAPRGDNEKLFF. In nucleotides, the CDR3 is TGTGCCATCAGTGAGAGAGCGGGGGCGCCGAGGGGGGATAATGAAAAACTGTTTTTT. The gene calls are TRBV10-3 and TRBJ1-4; D is possibly TRBD1 (6 bases). The CDR3 is 19 residues long. Germline CDR1 ENHRY, CDR2 SYGVKD. V was cut by 2 bases and J by 4 bases, with 23 bases left in between.

In its sample, this clonotype was seen many times. The rearrangement joins TRBV7-7 to TRBJ2-7; 7 nucleotides match TRBD1. CDR3 length: 13 amino acids. Germline V gene data show CDR1 as SSHAT and CDR2 as FNYEAQ (reference sequence). The CDR3 nucleotides read TGTGCTAGCAGCATAAGACAGGGCTACGAGCAGTACGTC. Translation gives CASSIRQGYEQYV.

This clonotype came up many times. The chain couples TRBV12-3 or TRBV12-4 to TRBJ2-7; D might be TRBD1 (6 bases). V shed 4 bases and J shed 7 bases, with 17 bases lying between them. CDR3 length equals 14 residues. In nucleotides, the CDR3 is TGTGCCAGCAGTTCCGGGACATCCAATAGGGAGCAGTACTTC. This gives the protein CASSSGTSNREQYF.

The chain couples TRBV6-5 to TRBJ2-2; D gene unclear. V gave up 9 bases and J gave up 4 bases, with 6 bases separating them. Germline CDR1 is MNHEY and CDR2 is SVGAGI. This CDR3 is built from 11 residues. The chain's CDR3 is CASAGTGELFF. The CDR3 DNA is TGTGCCAGTGCTGGCACCGGGGAGCTGTTTTTT.

About this clonotype: This clone may be a read error of a much larger clone one base away. The rearrangement uses TRBV20-1 and TRBJ2-1; D may be TRBD1 (6 bases). The CDR3 is 12 residues long. Per the germline V gene, CDR1 is DFQATT and CDR2 is SNEGSKA (reference sequence). Trimming took off 8 bases at V and 4 bases at J, with 12 bases between the two ends. CDR3 amino acids: CSTSGQYNEQFF. CDR3 DNA sequence: TGCAGTACAAGCGGACAGTACAATGAGCAGTTCTTC.

This clonotype was detected ten times or more. The V and J genes are TRBV12-5 and TRBJ2-2, with 7 bases aligning to TRBD1. The CDR3 length is 15 residues. Losses at the gene ends were 5 bases for V and 4 bases for J; bases not matched to a gene: 7. Germline V gene sequence: CDR1 LGHNT, CDR2 FRNRAP. CDR3 nucleotide sequence: TGTGCTAGTGGTCCTGAGAACAGGGGCACCGGGGAGCTGTTTTTT. Amino acid sequence: CASGPENRGTGELFF.

The V call is TRBV16, the J call TRBJ2-3; 11 nucleotides match TRBD2. CDR1 is KGHSY, CDR2 FQNENV, per germline. The CDR3 has 17 residues. V lost 3 bases to trimming and J lost 5 bases; unmatched junction nucleotides: 10. CDR3 sequence reads: CASSQGGQLAGEDTQYF. DNA for the CDR3: TGTGCCAGCAGCCAGGGCGGCCAACTAGCGGGGGAAGATACGCAGTATTTT.

In nucleotides, the CDR3 is TGTGCCAGCAGTTCCCCGACAGGTCAAGCCTACAATGAGCAGTTCTTC. Translation gives CASSSPTGQAYNEQFF. The V gene is TRBV6-5, the J gene TRBJ2-1; the D gene is possibly TRBD1 (6 bases). The CDR3 totals 16 residues. The germline V gene encodes CDR1 MNHEY and CDR2 SVGAGI. The V and J ends lost 4 bases and 2 bases respectively, with 15 bases between them.

This sequence joins TRBV28 and TRBJ2-3; D gene ambiguous. This CDR3 has 17 residues. Germline values: CDR1 MDHEN, CDR2 SYDVKM. The V end was cut by 5 bases, the J end by 2 bases, with 20 bases between. CDR3 loop: CASSPREEYVLTDTQYF. The DNA of the CDR3 is TGTGCCAGCAGTCCACGCGAAGAGTATGTTCTCACAGATACGCAGTATTTT.

CDR3 region: CASSYYGQGGYNEQFF. CDR3 bases: TGTGCCAGCAGTTACTACGGACAGGGGGGCTACAATGAGCAGTTCTTC. The V call is TRBV6-5, the J call TRBJ2-1, with TRBD1 matching over 10 bases. Trimming at V came to 1 base and at J to 3 bases, leaving 3 bases not matched to a gene. In germline, CDR1 is MNHEY, CDR2 SVGAGI. The CDR3 has 16 amino acids.

The CDR3 nucleotides read TGCAGTGCTAGAAGCTGGCTAGGACTAGCGGGGCGAACCAATGAGCAGTTCTTC. Its translation is CSARSWLGLAGRTNEQFF. The chain couples TRBV20-1 to TRBJ2-1; TRBD2 matches 12 bases. V shed 2 bases and J 6 bases; nucleotides not matched to a gene: 14. This CDR3 comprises 18 residues. Germline V gives CDR1 DFQATT, CDR2 SNEGSKA (reference sequence).

This clonotype was seen ten or more times. The chain couples TRBV6-1 to TRBJ2-7; maybe TRBD1 (6 bases). Germline assignment: CDR1 MNHNS and CDR2 SASEGT. The length of the CDR3 is 17 residues. V lost 5 bases and J 2 bases, leaving 22 bases between the germline ends. DNA of the CDR3: TGTGCCAGCAGTATTTTACAGGGAACACAAAACCCCTACGAGCAGTACTTC. Protein: CASSILQGTQNPYEQYF.

The CDR3 loop reads CASSLELRASYEQYF. The CDR3 DNA follows: TGTGCCAGCAGCTTAGAACTTCGCGCTTCCTACGAGCAGTACTTC. The chain carries TRBV7-8 and TRBJ2-7; D not resolved. The CDR3 covers 15 residues. CDR1 and CDR2 from the germline V gene are SGHVS and FQNEAQ. V was trimmed by 1 base and J by 1 base, leaving 11 bases between them.

Many counts were recorded for this clonotype. The CDR3 DNA follows: TGTGCCAGCAGCTTAGCACTACAGAGCATCATGAACACTGAAGCTTTCTTT. Translated, it gives CASSLALQSIMNTEAFF. The chain employs TRBV7-8 and TRBJ1-1; no definite D call. The CDR3 is 17 amino acids. V gave up 0 bases and J gave up 0 bases, with 14 bases separating them. Germline assignment: CDR1 SGHVS and CDR2 FQNEAQ.

The chain carries TRBV5-1 and TRBJ2-2; D remains ambiguous. CDR1 is SGHRS and CDR2 is YFSETQ in the germline V gene. V lost 1 base to trimming and J lost 8 bases, with 12 bases between them. This CDR3 has 14 residues. The CDR3 DNA reads TGCGCCAGCAGCTTGTTTACAGTGGAGGGGGAGCTGTTTTTT. Protein: CASSLFTVEGELFF.

The rearrangement links TRBV7-2 to TRBJ1-3; D remains ambiguous. The CDR3 is 15 residues long. The germline V gene encodes CDR1 SGHTA and CDR2 FQGNSA. V lost 5 bases and J lost 4, with 15 bases in between. CDR3 protein: CASSPPGEDGNTIYF. In DNA form, the CDR3 reads TGTGCCAGCAGCCCCCCGGGCGAGGACGGAAACACCATATATTTT.